Listed here are 15 T cell receptor beta chains from one sample, sequenced in a study of blood T cell repertoires in COVID-19. Only in-frame clones appear in the TCRdb table, and some are missing; sequencing was by immunoSEQ multiplex PCR. The top ten clones hold roughly 7.6% of a sample with hundreds of thousands of clones, around 88% of them seen once. Sequencing was performed on peripheral blood. Source of these receptors: a woman aged 45-59 years with acute or convalescent COVID-19.

This chain uses TRBV6-5 with TRBJ2-1; 13 nucleotides agree with TRBD2. The germline V gene encodes CDR1 MNHEY and CDR2 SVGAGI. Trimming cost V 3 bases and J 9 bases; bases outside gene matches: 5. The CDR3 runs 15 residues. CDR3 protein: CASSYFGLAGVEQFF. The CDR3 DNA reads as TGTGCCAGCAGTTATTTTGGACTAGCGGGGGTTGAGCAGTTCTTC.

The rearrangement uses TRBV6-1 and TRBJ2-1; TRBD2 aligns across 9 bases. Trimming cost V 7 bases and J 3 bases; bases outside gene matches: 7. CDR3 length: 15 amino acids. CDR1 and CDR2 from the germline V gene are MNHNS and SASEGT. CDR3: CASITTSGGYNEQFF. The CDR3 region has the DNA TGTGCCAGCATTACGACTAGCGGAGGCTACAATGAGCAGTTCTTC.

Turning to this clone: Its ends do not fully match the called genes, so a read error is possible. The chain employs TRBV25-1 and TRBJ1-4; no firm D call. Germline V gene sequence: CDR1 MGHDK, CDR2 SYGVNS. The CDR3 is made up of 10 amino acids. In nucleotides, the CDR3 is TGTGCCAGCAGTGAATATTGGGCCATCTTT. Translated: CASSEYWAIF.

V and J are TRBV24-1 and TRBJ2-1; 8 nucleotides line up with TRBD2. This CDR3 is built from 14 residues. Germline V gives CDR1 KGHDR, CDR2 SFDVKD. The V and J ends lost 10 bases and 8 bases, in that order; junction bases with no gene match: 12. CDR3 sequence: CATGLAGTTHEQFF. The DNA for the CDR3 is TGTGCCACAGGACTAGCCGGGACTACCCATGAGCAGTTCTTC.

The J gene is TRBJ1-6, the V gene TRBV27; no clear D. CDR3 length: 14 residues. Trimming removed 2 bases from V and 10 bases from J, with 12 bases in between. CDR1 MNHEY and CDR2 SMNVEV come from the germline V gene (reference sequence). The CDR3 region is CASSLGSGISPLHF. The CDR3 DNA follows: TGTGCCAGCAGTTTAGGGTCAGGAATCTCACCCCTCCACTTT.

The gene calls are TRBV3-1 (or the pseudogene TRBV3-2) and TRBJ1-1, with D possibly being TRBD1 (5 bases). The germline V gene encodes CDR1 LGHDT and CDR2 YNNKEL (reference sequence). Trimming pared 2 bases from V and 5 bases from J, leaving 12 bases between. This CDR3 is built from 14 residues. The CDR3 spells CASSQKSGYTEAFF. As DNA, the CDR3 is TGTGCCAGCAGCCAAAAGTCAGGGTATACTGAAGCTTTCTTT.

The chain uses TRBV6-5 and TRBJ2-7; 10 bases map to TRBD1. The CDR3 loop spans 15 amino acids. V trimming: 7 bases; J trimming: 0 bases; junction bases outside the gene matches: 6. Germline loops: CDR1 MNHEY, CDR2 SVGAGI. CDR3 DNA: TGTGCCAGCATATCGGGACAGGGGAGCTCCTACGAGCAGTACTTC. Its protein product is CASISGQGSSYEQYF.

This clone came up once. The V call is TRBV9, the J call TRBJ2-2; perhaps TRBD2 as D (6 bases). Germline V gene sequence: CDR1 SGDLS, CDR2 YYNGEE. V lost 0 bases to trimming and J lost 5 bases, with 14 bases between them. The CDR3 sequence is 16 residues long. The DNA for the CDR3 is TGTGCCAGCAGCGTAGTTGGGCGGGGACGGACCGGGGAGCTGTTTTTT. Amino acids: CASSVVGRGRTGELFF.

The table lists this clone with a few counts. The chain recombines TRBV2 with TRBJ2-7; 9 positions agree with TRBD1. There are 16 residues in the CDR3. J gave up 2 bases and V 5 bases, and 10 bases lay outside the gene matches. The germline gives CDR1 SNHLY, CDR2 FYNNEI. The CDR3 here is CASSRQRTGAAYEQYF. CDR3 bases: TGTGCCAGCAGTAGACAAAGGACAGGGGCGGCCTACGAGCAGTACTTC. Based on the CDR3 plus reference TRBV2 and TRBJ2-7, the full variable domain is EPEVTQTPSHQVTQMGQEVILRCVPISNHLYFYWYRQILGQKVEFLVSFYNNEISEKSEIFDDQFSVERPDGSNFTLKIRSTKLEDSAMYFCASSRQRTGAAYEQYFGPGTRLTVT.

The chain couples TRBV5-1 to TRBJ1-2, with 11 bases identical to TRBD1. The length of the CDR3 is 15 residues. J lost 4 bases, V lost 4 bases, and 6 bases had no gene match. Germline CDR1 is SGHRS and CDR2 is YFSETQ. DNA of the CDR3: TGCGCCAGCAGCCCGGGACAGGGGGGCGGCTATGGCTACACCTTC. This translates into CASSPGQGGGYGYTF. Using reference TRBV5-1 and TRBJ1-2 for the parts outside the CDR3, the full variable domain is KAGVTQTPRYLIKTRGQQVTLSCSPISGHRSVSWYQQTPGQGLQFLFEYFSETQRNKGNFPGRFSGRQFSNSRSEMNVSTLELGDSALYLCASSPGQGGGYGYTFGSGTRLTVV.

This sequence joins TRBV28 and TRBJ1-1; D gene ambiguous. V was pared by 6 bases and J by 5 bases, with 7 bases between. The V gene's germline CDR1 is MDHEN and CDR2 SYDVKM. CDR3 length: 11 residues. CDR3 nucleotides: TGTGCCAGCAGCCCTAGTACTGAAGCTTTCTTT. It translates to CASSPSTEAFF.

This clone appeared once. This chain joins TRBV6-2 or TRBV6-3 and TRBJ2-1; D not certain. Trimming took off 5 bases at V and 12 bases at J, with 11 bases between the two ends. Germline CDR1 and CDR2: MNHEY and SVGEGT. The CDR3 consists of 11 residues. The CDR3 protein is CASSQYIVQFF. CDR3 DNA sequence: TGTGCCAGCAGTCAATACATTGTGCAGTTCTTC.

J is TRBJ2-1 and V is TRBV9; TRBD2 might be the D (6 bases). CDR1 SGDLS and CDR2 YYNGEE come from the germline V gene. The ends were cut back, 0 bases at V and 5 bases at J, with 15 bases in the middle. The CDR3 covers 16 residues. The CDR3 protein is CASSVVLAGPNNEQFF. As DNA, the CDR3 is TGTGCCAGCAGCGTAGTACTAGCAGGCCCTAACAATGAGCAGTTCTTC.

This chain joins TRBV5-4 and TRBJ2-3; TRBD1 matches 11 bases. Looked up from germline, CDR1 is SGHNT and CDR2 is YYREEE (reference sequence). The CDR3 covers 16 residues. Trimming at V came to 3 bases and at J to 6 bases, leaving 9 bases not matched to a gene. CDR3 sequence: CASSSHGTGGWDTQYF. CDR3 coding DNA: TGTGCCAGCAGCTCTCATGGGACAGGGGGATGGGATACGCAGTATTTT.

The V gene is TRBV6-6, the J gene TRBJ1-2; unclear D gene. V was pared by 0 bases and J by 7 bases, with 15 bases between. The CDR3 totals 15 residues. The germline CDR1 and CDR2 sequences are MNHNY and SVGAGI (reference sequence). CDR3 coding DNA: TGTGCCAGCAGTTACTCTTCCGGGAACCGGGGTGGCTACACCTTC. Amino acids: CASSYSSGNRGGYTF.